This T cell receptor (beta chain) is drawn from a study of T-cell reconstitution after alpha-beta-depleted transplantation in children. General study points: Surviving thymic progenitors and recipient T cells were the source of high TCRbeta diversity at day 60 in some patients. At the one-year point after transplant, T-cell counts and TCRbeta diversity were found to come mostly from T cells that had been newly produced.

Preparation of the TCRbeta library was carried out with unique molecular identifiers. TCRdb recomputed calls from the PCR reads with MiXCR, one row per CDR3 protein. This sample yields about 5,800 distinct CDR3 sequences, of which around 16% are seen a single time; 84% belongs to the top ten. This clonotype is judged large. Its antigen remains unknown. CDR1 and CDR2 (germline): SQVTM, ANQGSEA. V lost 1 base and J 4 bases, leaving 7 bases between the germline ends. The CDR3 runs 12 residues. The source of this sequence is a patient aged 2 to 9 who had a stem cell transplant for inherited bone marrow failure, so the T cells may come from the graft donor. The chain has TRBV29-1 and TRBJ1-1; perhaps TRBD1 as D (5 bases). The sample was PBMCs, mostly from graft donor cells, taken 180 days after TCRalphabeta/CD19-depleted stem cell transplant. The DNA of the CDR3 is TGCAGCGTTGAAGGGGGCCGCACTGAAGCTTTCTTT. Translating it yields CSVEGGRTEAFF.